This T cell receptor (beta chain) was retrieved from a study of T cell responses to AZD1222 COVID-19 vaccine. Per germline, CDR1 MNHNS and CDR2 SASEGT. The CDR3 consists of 15 residues. V was trimmed by 3 bases and J by 2 bases, leaving 11 bases between them. Method: immunoSEQ multiplex PCR; TCRdb's copy keeps in-frame clones and lacks some. The sample contains about 190,000 clones, around 86% of which appear only once. The clonotype originates from an adult in good health. J is TRBJ1-5 and V is TRBV6-1; D gene uncertain. The material sequenced was peripheral blood, taken on day 0 of MenACWY control vaccination. The DNA of the CDR3 is TGTGCCAGCAGTGATACCATCTGGGGCAATCAGCCCCAGCATTTT. Translating it yields CASSDTIWGNQPQHF.